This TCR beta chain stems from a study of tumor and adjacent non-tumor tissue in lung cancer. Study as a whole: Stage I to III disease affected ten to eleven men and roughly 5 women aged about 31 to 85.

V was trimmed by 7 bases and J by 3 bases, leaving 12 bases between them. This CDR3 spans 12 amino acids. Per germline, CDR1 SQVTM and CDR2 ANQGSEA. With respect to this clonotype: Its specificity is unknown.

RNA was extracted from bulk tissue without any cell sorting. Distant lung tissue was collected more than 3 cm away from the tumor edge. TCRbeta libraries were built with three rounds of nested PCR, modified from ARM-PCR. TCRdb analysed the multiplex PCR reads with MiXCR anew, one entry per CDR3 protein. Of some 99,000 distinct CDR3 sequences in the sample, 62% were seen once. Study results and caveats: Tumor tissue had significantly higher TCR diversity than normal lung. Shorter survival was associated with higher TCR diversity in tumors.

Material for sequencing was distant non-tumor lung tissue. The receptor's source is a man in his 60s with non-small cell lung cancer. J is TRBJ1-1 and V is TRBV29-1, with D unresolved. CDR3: CSADIWYTEAFF. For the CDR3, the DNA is TGCAGCGCAGACATATGGTACACTGAAGCTTTCTTT.